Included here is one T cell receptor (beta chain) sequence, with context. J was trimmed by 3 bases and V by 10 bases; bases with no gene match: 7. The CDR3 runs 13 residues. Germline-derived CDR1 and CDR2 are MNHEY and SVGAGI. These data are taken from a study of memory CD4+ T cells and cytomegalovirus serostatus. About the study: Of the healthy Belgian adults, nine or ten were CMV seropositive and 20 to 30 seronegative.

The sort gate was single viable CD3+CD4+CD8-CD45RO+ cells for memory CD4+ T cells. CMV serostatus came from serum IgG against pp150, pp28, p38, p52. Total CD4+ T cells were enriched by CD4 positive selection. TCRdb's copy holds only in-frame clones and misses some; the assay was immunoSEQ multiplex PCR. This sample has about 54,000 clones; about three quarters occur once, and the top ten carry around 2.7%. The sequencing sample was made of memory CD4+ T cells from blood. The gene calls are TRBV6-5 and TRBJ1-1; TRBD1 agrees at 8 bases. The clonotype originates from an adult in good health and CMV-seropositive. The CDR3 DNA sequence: TGTGCCACCCACAGGGGGTGGGACACTGAAGCTTTCTTT. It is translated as CATHRGWDTEAFF.